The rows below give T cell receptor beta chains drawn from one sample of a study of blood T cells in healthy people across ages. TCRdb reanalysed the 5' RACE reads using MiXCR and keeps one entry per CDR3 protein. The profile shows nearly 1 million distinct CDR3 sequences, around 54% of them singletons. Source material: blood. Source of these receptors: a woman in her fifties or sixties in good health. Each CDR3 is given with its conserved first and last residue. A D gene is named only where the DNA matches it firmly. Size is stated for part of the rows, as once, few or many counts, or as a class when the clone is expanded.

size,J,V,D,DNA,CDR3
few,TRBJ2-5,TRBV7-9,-,TGTGCCAGCAGCTCAGAGTTGCCGGGACAACACCAAGAGACCCAGTACTTC,CASSSELPGQHQETQYF
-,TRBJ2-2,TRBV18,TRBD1,TGTGCCAGCTCAACAGACAGGGCCGGCACCGGGGAGCTGTTTTTT,CASSTDRAGTGELFF
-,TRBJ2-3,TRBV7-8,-,TGTGCCAGCAGCTTAGGCGGGACAAGGGCCGGTACGCAGTATTTT,CASSLGGTRAGTQYF
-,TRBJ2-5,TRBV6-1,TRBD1,TGTGCCAGCAGTTCCACCGGGACAGTAGTTAGGACCCAGTACTTC,CASSSTGTVVRTQYF
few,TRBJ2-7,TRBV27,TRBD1,TGTGCCAGCAGTTCGACCGGACAGGGGTACTACGAGCAGTACTTC,CASSSTGQGYYEQYF
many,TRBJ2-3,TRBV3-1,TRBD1,TGTGCCAGCAGCCCTAGCGTTCAGGGGGCAACAGATACGCAGTATTTT,CASSPSVQGATDTQYF
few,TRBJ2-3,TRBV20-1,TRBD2,TGCAGTGCTAGCTTGGGAGCGGGAGTAGGGGCAGATACGCAGTATTTT,CSASLGAGVGADTQYF
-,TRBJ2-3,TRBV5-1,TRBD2,TGCGCCAGCGAAGACCCTAGCGGTTCAATCGGAGATACGCAGTATTTT,CASEDPSGSIGDTQYF
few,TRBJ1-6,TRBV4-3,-,TGCGCCAGCAGCCAAGGACTCCCGTCGGGGTCTGATTCACCCCTCCACTTT,CASSQGLPSGSDSPLHF
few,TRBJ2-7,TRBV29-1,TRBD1,TGCAGCGTTTTCACCCGGGACAGGGGGGGCCGGCAGTACTTC,CSVFTRDRGGRQYF
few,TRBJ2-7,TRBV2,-,TGTGCCAGCAGCGCGACCCTCCCAGGGGTGGGGGGCTACGAGCAGTACTTC,CASSATLPGVGGYEQYF
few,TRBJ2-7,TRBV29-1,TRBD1,TGCAGCGTTGTTTTCGGACAGGTCCTCTCCTACGAGCAGTACTTC,CSVVFGQVLSYEQYF
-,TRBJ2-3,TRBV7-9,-,TGTGCCAGCAGCTCACGAGACAGCCTCACGAATACGCAGTATTTT,CASSSRDSLTNTQYF
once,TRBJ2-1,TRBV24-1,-,TGTGCCACCAGTGATTTCCAGCGAAGCTCCTACAATGAGCAGTTCTTC,CATSDFQRSSYNEQFF
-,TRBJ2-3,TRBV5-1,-,TGCGCCAGCAGCCTAGATCAGCGGGGCACAGATACGCAGTATTTT,CASSLDQRGTDTQYF
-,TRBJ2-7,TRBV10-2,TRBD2,TGCGCCAGCAGTGACGAGCGGGGCTCCTACGAGCAGTACTTC,CASSDERGSYEQYF
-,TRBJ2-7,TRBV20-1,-,TGCAGTGCTCCCCGATCCCCGCCTAGCGCGTACAATGAGCAGTACTTC,CSAPRSPPSAYNEQYF
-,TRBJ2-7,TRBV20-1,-,TGCAGTGCTACGCAAAGTGGATACGAGCAGTACTTC,CSATQSGYEQYF
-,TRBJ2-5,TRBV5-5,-,TGTGCCAGCAGCTTGATACTCACAGGAGGAAAGAGGGAGACCCAGTACTTC,CASSLILTGGKRETQYF
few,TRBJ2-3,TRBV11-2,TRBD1,TGTGCCAGCAGCGATACAGGGGGTGACGATACGCAGTATTTT,CASSDTGGDDTQYF
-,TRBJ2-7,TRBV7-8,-,TGTGCCAGCACCAGCCCGTTCGTGGACGAGCAGTACTTC,CASTSPFVDEQYF
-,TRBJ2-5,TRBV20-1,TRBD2,TGCAGTGCTAGAGCTGGGACTAGCGGAGAGACCCAGTACTTC,CSARAGTSGETQYF
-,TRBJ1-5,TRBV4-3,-,TGCGCCAGCAGCCAAGAGGTGGGGTTGGCAGGACAGCCCCAGCATTTT,CASSQEVGLAGQPQHF
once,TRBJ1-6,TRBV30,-,TGTGCCTGGAGCGGGACACTGGAATCACCCCTCCACTTT,CAWSGTLESPLHF
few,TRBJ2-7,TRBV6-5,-,TGTGCCAGCAGTTACTCTGGGGAGACATACGAGCAGTACTTC,CASSYSGETYEQYF
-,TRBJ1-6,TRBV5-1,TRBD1,TGCGCCAGCAGCTTAATACCGGGACAGCAAAATTCACCCCTCCACTTT,CASSLIPGQQNSPLHF
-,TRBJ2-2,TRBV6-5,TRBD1,TGTGCCAGCAGCCGGACAGGGACCACCGGGGAGCTGTTTTTT,CASSRTGTTGELFF
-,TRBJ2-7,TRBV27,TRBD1,TGTGTCAGCAGTACCTACCAGGACAGGCGCGAGCAGTACTTC,CVSSTYQDRREQYF
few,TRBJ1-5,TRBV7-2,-,TGTGCCAGCAGCTTAGACCCAGGGTCTGTTCAGCCCCAGCATTTT,CASSLDPGSVQPQHF
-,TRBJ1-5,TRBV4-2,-,TGTGCCAGCAGCCCCTCCCTTGGGGGGCAGCCCCAGCATTTT,CASSPSLGGQPQHF
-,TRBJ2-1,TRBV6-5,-,TGTGCCAGCAGGTCCTCAGGGCCTACCTACAATGAGCAGTTCTTC,CASRSSGPTYNEQFF
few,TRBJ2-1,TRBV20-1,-,TGCAGTGCTAGAGATCCCGTCAGCAATGAGCAGTTCTTC,CSARDPVSNEQFF
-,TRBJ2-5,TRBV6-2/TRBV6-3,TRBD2,TGTGCCAGCCGCTCACCCGGGACTAGCGGGAGAAAGACCCAGTACTTC,CASRSPGTSGRKTQYF
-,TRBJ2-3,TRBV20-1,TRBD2,TGCAGTGCTAGAGATATAGCGGGAGTGGGAGATACGCAGTATTTT,CSARDIAGVGDTQYF
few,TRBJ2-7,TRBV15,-,TGTGCCACCACCTACGAGCAGTACTTC,CATTYEQYF
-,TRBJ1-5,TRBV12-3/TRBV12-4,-,TGTGCCAGCAGTTTAGAATGGCAGGCTCAGCCCCAGCATTTT,CASSLEWQAQPQHF
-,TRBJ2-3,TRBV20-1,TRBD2,TGCAGTGCGACCCGGCCTAGCGGGGTGACAGATACGCAGTATTTT,CSATRPSGVTDTQYF
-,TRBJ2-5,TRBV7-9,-,TGTGCCAGCAGCTTAGCGCTGACAAAGTACCAAGAGACCCAGTACTTC,CASSLALTKYQETQYF
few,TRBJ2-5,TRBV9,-,TGTGCCAGCAGCCACTCTGGGGGGTTGTTGGAGACCCAGTACTTC,CASSHSGGLLETQYF
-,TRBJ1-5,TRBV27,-,TGTGCCAGCGGGGCCTCCAGGGGCGGCAATCAGCCCCAGCATTTT,CASGASRGGNQPQHF
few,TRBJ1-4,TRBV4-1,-,TGCGCCAGCAGCCAAGGGGCCCGGTTAAATGAAAAACTGTTTTTT,CASSQGARLNEKLFF
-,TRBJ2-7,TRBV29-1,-,TGCAGCGTTGAAGGGGCGAGAAGCTCCTACGAGCAGTACTTC,CSVEGARSSYEQYF
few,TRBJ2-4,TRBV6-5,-,TGTGCCAGCCGCTGGGGTCTCGCGGGTCTAGCCAAAAACATTCAGTACTTC,CASRWGLAGLAKNIQYF
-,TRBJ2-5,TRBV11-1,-,TGTGCCAGCAGGAGGGGTCGGGTAAAGGAGACCCAGTACTTC,CASRRGRVKETQYF
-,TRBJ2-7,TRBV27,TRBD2,TGTGCCAGCAGTAGACTAGCGGGAGCCTCCAACGAGCAGTACTTC,CASSRLAGASNEQYF
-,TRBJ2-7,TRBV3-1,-,TGTGCCAGCAGCCAAGAAACAGAGGGGCAGTACTTC,CASSQETEGQYF
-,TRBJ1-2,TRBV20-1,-,TGCAGTGCCCCACTTCGGGGCTATGGCTACACCTTC,CSAPLRGYGYTF
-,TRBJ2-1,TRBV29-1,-,TGCAGCGTTCGGGCGAACCACAATGAGCAGTTCTTC,CSVRANHNEQFF
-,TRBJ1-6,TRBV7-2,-,TGTGCCAGCAGCTTTACCGGGCAGGTCCCCAATTCACCCCTCCACTTT,CASSFTGQVPNSPLHF
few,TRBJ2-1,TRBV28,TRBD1,TGTGCCACCCTGGGACAGCCTTACAATGAGCAGTTCTTC,CATLGQPYNEQFF
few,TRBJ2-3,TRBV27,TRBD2,TGTGCCAGCAGTACCGGACTAGCGGGCACAGATACGCAGTATTTT,CASSTGLAGTDTQYF
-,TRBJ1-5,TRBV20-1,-,TGCAGTGCTATGTATCCCCAGGGCGGGAATCAGCCCCAGCATTTT,CSAMYPQGGNQPQHF
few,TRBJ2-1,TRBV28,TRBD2,TGTGCCAGCAGCAAAAGCGGGAGTTTTAGGCATGAGCAGTTCTTC,CASSKSGSFRHEQFF
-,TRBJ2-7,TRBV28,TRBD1,TGTGCCAGCGGTGGGACAGGGAACGGCGAGCAGTACTTC,CASGGTGNGEQYF